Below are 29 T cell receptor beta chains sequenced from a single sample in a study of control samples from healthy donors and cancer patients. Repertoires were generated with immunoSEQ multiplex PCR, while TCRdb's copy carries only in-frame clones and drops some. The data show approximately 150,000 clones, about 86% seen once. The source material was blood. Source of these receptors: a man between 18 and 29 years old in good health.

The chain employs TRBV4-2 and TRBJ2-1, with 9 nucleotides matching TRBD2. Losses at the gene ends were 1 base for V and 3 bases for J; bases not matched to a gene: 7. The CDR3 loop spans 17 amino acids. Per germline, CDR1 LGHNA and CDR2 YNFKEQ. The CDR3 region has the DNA TGTGCCAGCAGCCAAGGTCGGGCGGGGGGGCTCTACAATGAGCAGTTCTTC. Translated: CASSQGRAGGLYNEQFF.

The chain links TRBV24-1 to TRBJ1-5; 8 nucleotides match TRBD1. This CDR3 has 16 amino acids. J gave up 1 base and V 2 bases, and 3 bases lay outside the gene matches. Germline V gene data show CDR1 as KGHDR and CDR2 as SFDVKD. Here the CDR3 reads CATSDSQGASNQPQHF. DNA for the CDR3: TGTGCCACCAGTGATTCCCAGGGGGCGAGCAATCAGCCCCAGCATTTT.

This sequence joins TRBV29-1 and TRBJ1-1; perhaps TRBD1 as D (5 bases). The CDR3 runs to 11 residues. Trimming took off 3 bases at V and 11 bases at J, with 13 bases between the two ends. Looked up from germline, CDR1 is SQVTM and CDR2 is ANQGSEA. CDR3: CSVDMGGRAFF. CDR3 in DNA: TGCAGCGTTGATATGGGGGGACGGGCTTTCTTT.

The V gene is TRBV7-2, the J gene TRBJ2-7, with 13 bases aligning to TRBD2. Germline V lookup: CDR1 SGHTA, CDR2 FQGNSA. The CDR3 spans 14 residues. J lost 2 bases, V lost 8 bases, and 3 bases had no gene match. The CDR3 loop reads CASGGLAGPYEQYF. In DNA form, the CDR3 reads TGTGCCAGCGGGGGACTAGCGGGGCCCTACGAGCAGTACTTC. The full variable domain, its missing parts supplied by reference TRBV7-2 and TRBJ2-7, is GAGVSQSPSNKVTEKGKDVELRCDPISGHTALYWYRQSLGQGLEFLIYFQGNSAPDKSGLPSDRFSAERTGGSVSTLTIQRTQQEDSAVYLCASGGLAGPYEQYFGPGTRLTVT.

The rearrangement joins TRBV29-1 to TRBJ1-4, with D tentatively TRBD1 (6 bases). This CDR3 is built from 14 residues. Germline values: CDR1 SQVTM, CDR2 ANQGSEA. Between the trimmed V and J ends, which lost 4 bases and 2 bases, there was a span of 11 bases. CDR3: CSVAGGGTNEKLFF. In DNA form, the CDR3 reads TGCAGCGTTGCTGGGGGCGGTACTAATGAAAAACTGTTTTTT.

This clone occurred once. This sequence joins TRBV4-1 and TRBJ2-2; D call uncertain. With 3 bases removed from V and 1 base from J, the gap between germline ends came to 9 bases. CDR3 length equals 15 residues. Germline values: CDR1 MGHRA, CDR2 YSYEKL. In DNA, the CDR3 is TGCGCCAGCAGCCAGAGCCCAGGGAACACCGGGGAGCTGTTTTTT. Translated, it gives CASSQSPGNTGELFF.

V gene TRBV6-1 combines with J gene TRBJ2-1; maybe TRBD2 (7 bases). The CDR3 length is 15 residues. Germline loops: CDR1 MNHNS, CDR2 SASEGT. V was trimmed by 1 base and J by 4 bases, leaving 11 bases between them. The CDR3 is CASSEVGGAYNEQFF. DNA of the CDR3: TGTGCCAGCAGTGAAGTGGGGGGGGCTTACAATGAGCAGTTCTTC.

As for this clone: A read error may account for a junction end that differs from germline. DNA of the CDR3: TGTGTCAGCAGTTCCCATCTAGAGCCAGATACGCAGTATTTT. The encoded protein is CVSSSHLEPDTQYF. V and J are TRBV6-2 or TRBV6-3 and TRBJ2-3; D ambiguous. Germline loops: CDR1 MNHEY, CDR2 SVGEGT. The CDR3 runs 14 residues.

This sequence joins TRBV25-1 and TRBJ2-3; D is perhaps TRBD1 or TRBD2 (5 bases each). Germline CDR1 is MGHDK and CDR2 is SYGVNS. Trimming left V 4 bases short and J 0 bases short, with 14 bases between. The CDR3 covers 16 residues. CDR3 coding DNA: TGTGCCAGCAGTGTGCCCGGGACGGGCAGCACAGATACGCAGTATTTT. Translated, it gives CASSVPGTGSTDTQYF.

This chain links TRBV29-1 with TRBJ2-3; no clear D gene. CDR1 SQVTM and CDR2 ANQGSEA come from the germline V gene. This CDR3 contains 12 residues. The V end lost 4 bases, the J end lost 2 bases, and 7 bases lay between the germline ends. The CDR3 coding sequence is TGCAGCGTTGGTGCTATCACAGATACGCAGTATTTT. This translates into CSVGAITDTQYF.

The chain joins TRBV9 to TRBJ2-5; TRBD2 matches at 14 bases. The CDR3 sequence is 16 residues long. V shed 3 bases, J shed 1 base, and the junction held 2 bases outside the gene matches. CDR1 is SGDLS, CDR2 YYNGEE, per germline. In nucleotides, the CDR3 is TGTGCCAGCAGCGCAGGGACTAGCGGGGGCCAAGAGACCCAGTACTTC. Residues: CASSAGTSGGQETQYF.

Here the CDR3 reads CASSQPGSTDTQYF. CDR3 nucleotides: TGTGCCAGCAGCCAACCTGGATCGACAGATACGCAGTATTTT. V and J are TRBV5-4 and TRBJ2-3, with unresolved D. Trimming pared 4 bases from V and 3 bases from J, leaving 12 bases between. Germline assignment: CDR1 SGHNT and CDR2 YYREEE (reference sequence). The CDR3 covers 14 residues.

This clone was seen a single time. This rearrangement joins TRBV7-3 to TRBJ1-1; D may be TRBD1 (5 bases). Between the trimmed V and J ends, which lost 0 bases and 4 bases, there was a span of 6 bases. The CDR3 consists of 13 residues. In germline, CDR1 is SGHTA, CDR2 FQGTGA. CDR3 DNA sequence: TGTGCCAGCAGCTTAACAGGGACCACTGAAGCTTTCTTT. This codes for CASSLTGTTEAFF. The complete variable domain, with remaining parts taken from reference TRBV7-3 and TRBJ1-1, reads GAGVSQTPSNKVTEKGKYVELRCDPISGHTALYWYRQSLGQGPEFLIYFQGTGAADDSGLPNDRFFAVRPEGSVSTLKIQRTERGDSAVYLCASSLTGTTEAFFGQGTRLTVV.

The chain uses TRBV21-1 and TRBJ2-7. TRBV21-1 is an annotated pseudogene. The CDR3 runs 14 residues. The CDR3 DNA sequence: TGTGCCAGCAGCAAAGATAATGTTGGCGACGAGCAGTACTTC. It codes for CASSKDNVGDEQYF.

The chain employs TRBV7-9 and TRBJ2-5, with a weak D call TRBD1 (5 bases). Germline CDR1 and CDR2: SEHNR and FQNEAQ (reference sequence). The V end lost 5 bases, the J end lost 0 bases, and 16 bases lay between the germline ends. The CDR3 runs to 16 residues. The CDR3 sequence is CASSQMVTAYQETQYF. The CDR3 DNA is TGTGCCAGCAGCCAAATGGTGACAGCGTACCAAGAGACCCAGTACTTC.

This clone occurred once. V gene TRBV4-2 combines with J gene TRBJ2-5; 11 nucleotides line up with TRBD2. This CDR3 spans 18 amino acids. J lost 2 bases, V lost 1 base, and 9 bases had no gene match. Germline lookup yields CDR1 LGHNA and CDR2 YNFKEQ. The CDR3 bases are TGTGCCAGCAGCCAAGCCGACAGACTAGCGGGGACTCAAGAGACCCAGTACTTC. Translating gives CASSQADRLAGTQETQYF.

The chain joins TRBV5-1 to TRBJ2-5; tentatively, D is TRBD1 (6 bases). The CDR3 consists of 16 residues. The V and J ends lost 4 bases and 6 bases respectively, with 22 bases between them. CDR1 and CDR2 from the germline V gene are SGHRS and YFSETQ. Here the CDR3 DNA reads TGCGCCAGCAGCCTGGAAACAGGGTTGGGTGGAAAGACCCAGTACTTC. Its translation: CASSLETGLGGKTQYF.

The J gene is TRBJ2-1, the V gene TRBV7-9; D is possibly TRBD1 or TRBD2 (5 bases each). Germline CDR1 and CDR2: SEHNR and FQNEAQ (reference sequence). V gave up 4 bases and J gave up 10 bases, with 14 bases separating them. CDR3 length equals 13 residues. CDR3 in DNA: TGTGCCAGCAGCTCAACATCATGGGGGGAGCAGTTCTTC. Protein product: CASSSTSWGEQFF.

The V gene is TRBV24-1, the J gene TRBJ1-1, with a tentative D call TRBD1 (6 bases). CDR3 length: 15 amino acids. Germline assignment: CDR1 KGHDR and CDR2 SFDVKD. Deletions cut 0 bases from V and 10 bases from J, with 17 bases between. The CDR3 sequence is CATSDLTGTRARAFF. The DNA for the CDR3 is TGTGCCACCAGTGATTTGACCGGGACAAGAGCCCGAGCTTTCTTT.

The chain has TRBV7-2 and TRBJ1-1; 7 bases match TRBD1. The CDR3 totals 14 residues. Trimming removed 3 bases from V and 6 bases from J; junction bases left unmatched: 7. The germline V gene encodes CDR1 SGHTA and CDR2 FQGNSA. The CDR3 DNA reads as TGTGCCAGCAGCTTCCTTACAGGGGTCGCTGAAGCTTTCTTT. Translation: CASSFLTGVAEAFF.

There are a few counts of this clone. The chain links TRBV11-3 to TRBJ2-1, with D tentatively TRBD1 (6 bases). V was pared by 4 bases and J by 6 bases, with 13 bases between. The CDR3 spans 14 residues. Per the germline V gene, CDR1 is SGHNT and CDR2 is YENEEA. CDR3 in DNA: TGTGCCAGCAGCTCGGGCACAGGGTTCAATGAGCAGTTCTTC. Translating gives CASSSGTGFNEQFF.

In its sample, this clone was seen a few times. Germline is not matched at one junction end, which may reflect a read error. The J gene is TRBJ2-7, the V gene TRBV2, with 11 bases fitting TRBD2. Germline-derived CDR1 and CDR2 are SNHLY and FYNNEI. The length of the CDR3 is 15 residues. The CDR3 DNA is TGTGCCAGCAATGAACTAGCGGGGGCTTCCTACGAGCAGTACTTC. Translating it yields CASNELAGASYEQYF.

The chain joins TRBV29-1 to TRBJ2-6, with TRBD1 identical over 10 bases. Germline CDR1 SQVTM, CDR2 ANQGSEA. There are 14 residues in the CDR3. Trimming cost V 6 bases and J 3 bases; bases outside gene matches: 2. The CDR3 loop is CSVGQGDGANVLTF. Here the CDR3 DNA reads TGCAGCGTCGGACAGGGGGATGGGGCCAACGTCCTGACTTTC. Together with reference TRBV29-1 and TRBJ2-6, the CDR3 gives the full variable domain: SAVISQKPSRDICQRGTSLTIQCQVDSQVTMMFWYRQQPGQSLTLIATANQGSEATYESGFVIDKFPISRPNLTFSTLTVSNMSPEDSSIYLCSVGQGDGANVLTFGAGSRLTVL.

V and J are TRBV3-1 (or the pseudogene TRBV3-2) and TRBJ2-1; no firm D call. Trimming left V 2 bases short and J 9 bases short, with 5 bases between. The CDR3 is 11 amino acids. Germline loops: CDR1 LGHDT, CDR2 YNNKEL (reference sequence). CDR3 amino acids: CASSQSGEQFF. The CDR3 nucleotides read TGTGCCAGCAGCCAATCCGGTGAGCAGTTCTTC.

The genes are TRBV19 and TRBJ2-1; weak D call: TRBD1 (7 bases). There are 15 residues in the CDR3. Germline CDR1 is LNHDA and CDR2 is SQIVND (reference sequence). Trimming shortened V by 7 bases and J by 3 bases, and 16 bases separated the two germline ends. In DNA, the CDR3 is TGTGCCAGTACCATGGGGGGACAGAGCTACAATGAGCAGTTCTTC. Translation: CASTMGGQSYNEQFF.

The CDR3 spells CASSLRRAGEGNEQFF. The DNA for the CDR3 is TGTGCCAGCAGTCTCAGGAGGGCGGGAGAGGGCAATGAGCAGTTCTTC. The chain combines TRBV6-2 or TRBV6-3 with TRBJ2-1; 7 nucleotides line up with TRBD2. The CDR3 covers 16 residues. Trimming cost V 5 bases and J 6 bases; bases outside gene matches: 13. Germline V gene data show CDR1 as MNHEY and CDR2 as SVGEGT.

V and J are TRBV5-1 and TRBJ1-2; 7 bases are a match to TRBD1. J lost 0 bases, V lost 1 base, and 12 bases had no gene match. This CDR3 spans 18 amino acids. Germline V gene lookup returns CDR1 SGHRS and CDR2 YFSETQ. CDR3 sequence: CASSLRSGTATPNYGYTF. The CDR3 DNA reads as TGCGCCAGCAGCTTGCGCTCCGGGACAGCCACTCCTAACTATGGCTACACCTTC.

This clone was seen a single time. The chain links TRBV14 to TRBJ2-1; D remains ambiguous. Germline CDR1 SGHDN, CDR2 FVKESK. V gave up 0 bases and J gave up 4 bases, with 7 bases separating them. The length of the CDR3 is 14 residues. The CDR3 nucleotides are TGTGCCAGCAGCCAAGATTACCTTTACAATGAGCAGTTCTTC. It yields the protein CASSQDYLYNEQFF.

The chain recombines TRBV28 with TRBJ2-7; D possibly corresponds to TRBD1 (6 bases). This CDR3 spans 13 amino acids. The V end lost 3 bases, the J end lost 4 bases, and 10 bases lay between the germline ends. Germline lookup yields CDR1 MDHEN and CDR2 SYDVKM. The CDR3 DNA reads TGTGCCAGCAGTTTTCAGGGGTCTTACGAGCAGTACTTC. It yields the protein CASSFQGSYEQYF.